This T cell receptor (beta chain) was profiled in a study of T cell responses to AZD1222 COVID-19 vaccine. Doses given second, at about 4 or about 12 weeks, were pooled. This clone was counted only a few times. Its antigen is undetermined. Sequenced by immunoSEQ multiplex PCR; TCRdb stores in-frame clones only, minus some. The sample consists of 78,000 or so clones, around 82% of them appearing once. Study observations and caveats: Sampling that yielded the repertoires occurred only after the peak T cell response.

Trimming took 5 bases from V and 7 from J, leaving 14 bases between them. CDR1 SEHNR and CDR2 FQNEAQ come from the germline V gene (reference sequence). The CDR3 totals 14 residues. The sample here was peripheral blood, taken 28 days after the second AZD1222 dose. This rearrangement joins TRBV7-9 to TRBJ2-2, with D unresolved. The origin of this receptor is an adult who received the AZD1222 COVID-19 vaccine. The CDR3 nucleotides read TGTGCCAGCAGCCACCTTTCTTTAGGCGGGGAGCTGTTTTTT. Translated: CASSHLSLGGELFF.